This passage covers 32 T cell receptor beta chains from one sample sequenced in a study of vaccination and CD4 T cells after COVID-19. The Oncomine TCR Beta short-read assay was applied to DNA of cultured CD4+ T cells. In TCRdb, the PCR reads were re-called with MiXCR into one record per CDR3 protein. Here the sample spans about 15,000 distinct CDR3 sequences, under 65% being singletons. Their antigen targets remain unknown. The treatment was: approximately 9-day PBMC culture with coronavirus spike peptide pools or control peptides (ViraFEST assay). The specimen was CD4+ T cells from blood, cultured in vitro. The receptor source for this set is a human donor who had recovered from COVID-19.

To note about this clonotype: The junction departs from germline at one end; a sequencing error may be responsible. J is TRBJ1-6 and V is TRBV4-1; D gene unclear. In germline, CDR1 is MGHRA, CDR2 YSYEKL. The CDR3 is 12 amino acids. In DNA form, the CDR3 reads TGCGCCAGCTCCGAGATTTTTTCATCCCTCCACTTT. It yields the protein CASSEIFSSLHF.

V gene TRBV7-9 combines with J gene TRBJ2-7, with 8 bases identical to TRBD2. The germline gives CDR1 SEHNR, CDR2 FQNEAQ (reference sequence). There are 14 residues in the CDR3. The J segment lost 5 bases and the V segment lost 3 bases, leaving 6 bases of the junction unmatched. CDR3 protein: CASSFARTSHEQYF. CDR3 DNA: TGTGCCAGCAGCTTTGCCCGGACTAGCCACGAGCAGTACTTC.

The chain is built from TRBV27 and TRBJ1-1; a possible D gene is TRBD1 (5 bases). The CDR3 spans 15 residues. Germline loops: CDR1 MNHEY, CDR2 SMNVEV (reference sequence). The V gene lost 8 bases and the J gene lost 0 bases, with 16 bases spanning the gap. CDR3 DNA sequence: TGTGCCAGCTGGGACCGATCTTTGGTGAACACTGAAGCTTTCTTT. It is translated as CASWDRSLVNTEAFF.

In this sample, this clonotype turned up a few times. This chain joins TRBV12-3 or TRBV12-4 and TRBJ1-5, with 9 bases fitting TRBD1. The CDR3 runs 13 residues. Unmatched junction bases numbered 2, after V lost 6 bases and J lost 5 bases. CDR3 DNA: TGTGCCAGCAGCCGGACAGGGGATCAGCCCCAGCATTTT. Its translation: CASSRTGDQPQHF.

The table lists this clonotype with a few counts. The chain joins TRBV28 to TRBJ1-5, with D maybe TRBD1 (6 bases). Germline lookup yields CDR1 MDHEN and CDR2 SYDVKM. With 7 bases removed from V and 6 bases from J, the gap between germline ends came to 19 bases. The CDR3 runs 15 residues. The CDR3 reads CASTGQQGFSQPQHF. In nucleotides, the CDR3 is TGTGCCAGCACCGGCCAACAGGGTTTCAGTCAGCCCCAGCATTTT.

This clonotype occurred a few times. This chain connects TRBV7-8 to TRBJ2-5; D is possibly TRBD2 (5 bases). Germline-derived CDR1 and CDR2 are SGHVS and FQNEAQ. The V end was cut by 5 bases, the J end by 0 bases, with 19 bases between. This CDR3 is 17 amino acids long. The CDR3 is CASSQGAPRANQETQYF. The CDR3 nucleotides read TGTGCCAGCAGCCAAGGAGCGCCGCGGGCGAACCAAGAGACCCAGTACTTC.

The genes are TRBV6-1 and TRBJ2-1; D is perhaps TRBD1 (8 bases). The V gene's germline CDR1 is MNHNS and CDR2 SASEGT. The V and J ends lost 7 bases and 12 bases respectively, with 28 bases between them. This CDR3 spans 16 amino acids. CDR3 sequence reads: CASKTQGAGEGFRQFF. The CDR3 DNA sequence: TGTGCCAGCAAGACGCAGGGGGCGGGAGAGGGGTTCAGGCAGTTCTTC.

This clonotype was seen once. The chain recombines TRBV28 with TRBJ1-2, with D possibly being TRBD1 (6 bases). V lost 6 bases, J lost 6 bases, and 14 bases lay in between. The germline gives CDR1 MDHEN, CDR2 SYDVKM. This CDR3 has 13 amino acids. The CDR3 region is CASRVAGEDGYTF. The DNA of the CDR3 is TGTGCCAGCAGGGTGGCAGGGGAGGATGGCTACACCTTC.

This clonotype was seen once. V gene TRBV6-1 combines with J gene TRBJ2-1; the D is unclear. Per the germline V gene, CDR1 is MNHNS and CDR2 is SASEGT. The germline V and J ends were trimmed by 6 bases and 9 bases, with 9 bases remaining between them. This CDR3 comprises 11 residues. The CDR3 sequence: CASSKDIEQFF. CDR3 DNA sequence: TGTGCCAGCAGCAAAGATATTGAGCAGTTCTTC.

This clonotype was observed a few times. This rearrangement joins TRBV28 to TRBJ1-5; D is perhaps TRBD1 (5 bases). Trimming pared 7 bases from V and 5 bases from J, leaving 18 bases between. Germline assignment: CDR1 MDHEN and CDR2 SYDVKM. The CDR3 is 15 amino acids. The CDR3 DNA reads TGTGCCAGCATCCAGGGATGGGGAGCCGATCAGCCCCAGCATTTT. Translated, it gives CASIQGWGADQPQHF.

The chain is built from TRBV10-3 and TRBJ1-1; TRBD1 might be the D (5 bases). The V and J ends lost 6 bases and 3 bases respectively, with 11 bases between them. Germline V gene data show CDR1 as ENHRY and CDR2 as SYGVKD. This CDR3 contains 13 residues. CDR3 region: CAIREMGDTEAFF. The CDR3 DNA follows: TGTGCCATCAGGGAAATGGGGGACACTGAAGCTTTCTTT.

The genes are TRBV20-1 and TRBJ1-2, with unresolved D. The germline gives CDR1 DFQATT, CDR2 SNEGSKA (reference sequence). This CDR3 is 17 amino acids long. Trimming stripped 0 bases from V and 2 bases from J, with 19 bases between. CDR3 amino acids: CSARDQFRSSLNYGYTF. Written as DNA, the CDR3 is TGCAGTGCTAGAGATCAGTTCCGAAGTAGCCTGAACTATGGCTACACCTTC.

This clonotype was seen just once. A much more abundant neighbour one base away suggests this may be a read error. V and J are TRBV7-9 and TRBJ1-2, with D perhaps matching TRBD1 (5 bases). The CDR3 is 16 amino acids. The germline V and J ends were trimmed by 3 bases and 6 bases, with 20 bases remaining between them. The V gene's germline CDR1 is SEHNR and CDR2 FQNEAQ (reference sequence). DNA of the CDR3: TGTGCCAGCAGCTTTCGGGGCGACTACGGATCCCATGGCTACACCTTC. It encodes CASSFRGDYGSHGYTF.

This clonotype was seen just once. The chain carries TRBV7-2 and TRBJ1-2; D is undetermined. V was trimmed by 2 bases and J by 10 bases, leaving 14 bases between them. The CDR3 runs to 13 residues. Germline V gene data show CDR1 as SGHTA and CDR2 as FQGNSA. DNA for the CDR3: TGTGCCAGCAGCTTATCATTTCAGGCGCCCTACACCTTC. Its protein product is CASSLSFQAPYTF.

This rearrangement joins TRBV30 to TRBJ2-3; no firm D call. The CDR3 has 14 residues. From germline, CDR1 is GTSNPN and CDR2 SVGIG (reference sequence). The V end was cut by 4 bases, the J end by 0 bases, with 11 bases between. The CDR3 region has the DNA TGTGCCTGGACCCCCGGCCCCAGCACAGATACGCAGTATTTT. Translated, it gives CAWTPGPSTDTQYF.

This sequence joins TRBV11-2 and TRBJ2-1; the D gene is possibly TRBD1 (6 bases). The CDR3 is 12 residues long. CDR1 is SGHAT, CDR2 FQNNGV, per germline. The ends were cut back, 8 bases at V and 6 bases at J, with 11 bases in the middle. This CDR3 reads CASLRTANEQFF. For the CDR3, the DNA is TGTGCCAGCCTGAGGACAGCCAATGAGCAGTTCTTC.

This clonotype was counted a few times. The genes are TRBV20-1 and TRBJ1-1, with D uncertain. Germline values: CDR1 DFQATT, CDR2 SNEGSKA (reference sequence). The CDR3 is 12 amino acids. The V end was cut by 0 bases, the J end by 3 bases, with 5 bases between. DNA of the CDR3: TGCAGTGCTAGAGAGGAGTACACTGAAGCTTTCTTT. This translates into CSAREEYTEAFF.

This sequence joins TRBV15 and TRBJ2-5; 11 positions agree with TRBD2. The CDR3 length is 15 residues. CDR1 and CDR2 from the germline V gene are LNHNV and YYDKDF (reference sequence). V gave up 8 bases and J gave up 5 bases; unmatched junction bases: 10. CDR3 amino acids: CATRSGRGRRETQYF. For the CDR3, the DNA is TGTGCCACCCGTAGCGGGAGGGGGAGACGCGAGACCCAGTACTTC.

The chain uses TRBV27 and TRBJ2-1; D not resolved. V was shortened by 3 bases and J by 2 bases, with 8 bases between the two germline ends. This CDR3 region has 14 residues. Germline assignment: CDR1 MNHEY and CDR2 SMNVEV (reference sequence). CDR3 in amino acids: CASSFAYTYNEQFF. The CDR3 DNA reads TGTGCCAGCAGTTTCGCATACACCTACAATGAGCAGTTCTTC.

Only one count was recorded for this clonotype. J is TRBJ2-3 and V is TRBV10-2, with unresolved D. The germline V gene has CDR1 WSHSY and CDR2 SAAADI. V lost 9 bases to trimming and J lost 6 bases, with 19 bases between them. The CDR3 sequence is 14 residues long. The CDR3 reads CASLSAGYGDTQYF. CDR3 coding DNA: TGCGCCAGTTTATCAGCAGGTTACGGGGATACGCAGTATTTT.

V is TRBV6-1 and J is TRBJ1-6, with D perhaps TRBD1 (5 bases). Germline CDR1 and CDR2: MNHNS and SASEGT. Trimming shortened V by 7 bases and J by 8 bases, and 18 bases separated the two germline ends. This CDR3 region has 15 residues. The CDR3: CASKGPGKKYSPLHF. The CDR3 coding sequence is TGTGCCAGCAAGGGGCCGGGAAAAAAGTATTCACCCCTCCACTTT.

This clonotype turned up a few times. V usage is TRBV19 and J usage is TRBJ1-1; D ambiguous. Germline V CDR1 and CDR2: LNHDA, SQIVND (reference sequence). The CDR3 extends over 15 amino acids. The ends were cut back, 1 base at V and 3 bases at J, with 12 bases in the middle. The CDR3: CASSIGPGGHTEAFF. CDR3 nucleotides: TGTGCCAGTAGTATAGGTCCGGGAGGGCACACTGAAGCTTTCTTT.

CDR3 nucleotide sequence: TGCAGCGTACTAGTTTCCTTATACAATGAGCAGTTCTTC. Its translation is CSVLVSLYNEQFF. This chain uses TRBV29-1 with TRBJ2-1; a possible D gene is TRBD2 (5 bases). Germline V CDR1 and CDR2: SQVTM, ANQGSEA. There are 13 residues in the CDR3. V was shortened by 6 bases and J by 4 bases, with 13 bases between the two germline ends.

V gene TRBV2 combines with J gene TRBJ2-3, with D tentatively TRBD1 or TRBD2 (5 bases each). CDR3 length: 15 amino acids. Germline V gene data show CDR1 as SNHLY and CDR2 as FYNNEI. Trimming removed 4 bases from V and 6 bases from J, with 17 bases in between. The DNA for the CDR3 is TGTGCCAGCAGTGGGGGTAGAGGGACCCTGGATACGCAGTATTTT. It encodes CASSGGRGTLDTQYF.

The V and J genes are TRBV11-3 and TRBJ2-2, with 14 bases that match TRBD2. CDR1 SGHNT and CDR2 YENEEA come from the germline V gene. The V segment lost 5 bases and the J segment 5 bases; nucleotides outside the gene matches: 4. This CDR3 is built from 16 residues. This CDR3 reads CASSEGLAGDTGELFF. The CDR3 nucleotides read TGTGCCAGCAGCGAGGGACTAGCGGGAGATACCGGGGAGCTGTTTTTT. The full variable domain, completed using reference TRBV11-3 and TRBJ2-2, is EAGVVQSPRYKIIEKKQPVAFWCNPISGHNTLYWYLQNLGQGPELLIRYENEEAVDDSQLPKDRFSAERLKGVDSTLKIQPAELGDSAVYLCASSEGLAGDTGELFFGEGSRLTVL.

This clonotype showed up just a few times. The chain is built from TRBV6-1 and TRBJ1-6; no firm D call. The CDR3 totals 14 residues. Trimming shortened V by 7 bases and J by 6 bases, and 13 bases separated the two germline ends. In germline, CDR1 is MNHNS, CDR2 SASEGT. Written as DNA, the CDR3 is TGTGCCAGCACCCGACTCGGGCGTAATTCACCCCTCCACTTT. Protein: CASTRLGRNSPLHF.

This chain connects TRBV2 to TRBJ2-2, with D uncertain. The V gene's germline CDR1 is SNHLY and CDR2 FYNNEI. Trimming cost V 5 bases and J 4 bases, with 8 bases left between them. This CDR3 comprises 13 residues. The CDR3 DNA reads as TGTGCCAGCAGTCGGTGGGGCACCGGGGAGCTGTTTTTT. This sequence encodes CASSRWGTGELFF.

This chain links TRBV7-2 with TRBJ2-1, with a tentative D call TRBD1 (5 bases). The germline V gene has CDR1 SGHTA and CDR2 FQGNSA. The length of the CDR3 is 13 residues. V was clipped by 8 bases and J by 0 bases, with 8 bases between them. The CDR3 here is CASGRDSYNEQFF. CDR3 nucleotide sequence: TGTGCCAGCGGCAGGGACTCCTACAATGAGCAGTTCTTC.

The chain recombines TRBV6-1 with TRBJ2-1; a possible D gene is TRBD1 (5 bases). Germline V CDR1 and CDR2: MNHNS, SASEGT. Trimming left V 8 bases short and J 6 bases short, with 14 bases between. The CDR3 sequence is 13 residues long. This CDR3 is CASQGLIINEQFF. In DNA, the CDR3 is TGTGCCAGCCAGGGCCTCATCATCAATGAGCAGTTCTTC.

This clonotype showed up just a few times. The chain couples TRBV20-1 to TRBJ2-7; no reliable D call. The CDR3 is 13 amino acids. Germline values: CDR1 DFQATT, CDR2 SNEGSKA (reference sequence). Trimming cost V 1 base and J 2 bases, with 9 bases left between them. CDR3 loop: CSARVGSPYEQYF. The DNA of the CDR3 is TGCAGTGCTAGAGTAGGGTCCCCCTACGAGCAGTACTTC.

This chain links TRBV3-1 with TRBJ1-1; 7 nucleotides align to TRBD1. Germline CDR1 LGHDT, CDR2 YNNKEL (reference sequence). V trimming: 1 base; J trimming: 5 bases; junction bases outside the gene matches: 4. The CDR3 runs to 14 residues. Written as DNA, the CDR3 is TGTGCCAGCAGCCAAGGAGGGGGCCGTACTGAAGCTTTCTTT. Protein product: CASSQGGGRTEAFF.

The chain links TRBV15 to TRBJ2-5; 7 bases map to TRBD2. Losses at the gene ends were 0 bases for V and 7 bases for J; bases not matched to a gene: 8. The CDR3 loop spans 15 amino acids. Per germline, CDR1 LNHNV and CDR2 YYDKDF (reference sequence). The CDR3 region has the DNA TGTGCCACCAGCAGAGATTTTCTTTCGGGGGGGACCCAGTACTTC. It encodes CATSRDFLSGGTQYF.